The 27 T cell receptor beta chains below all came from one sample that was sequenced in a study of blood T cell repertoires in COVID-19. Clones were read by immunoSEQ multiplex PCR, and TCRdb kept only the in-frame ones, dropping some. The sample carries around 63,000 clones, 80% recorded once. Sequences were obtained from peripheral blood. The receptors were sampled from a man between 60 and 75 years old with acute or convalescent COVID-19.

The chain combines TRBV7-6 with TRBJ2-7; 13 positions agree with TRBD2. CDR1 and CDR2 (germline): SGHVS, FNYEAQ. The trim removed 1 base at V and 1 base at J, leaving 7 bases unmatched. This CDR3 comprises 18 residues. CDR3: CASSLGTSGGSSSYEQYF. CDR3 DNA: TGTGCCAGCAGCTTAGGGACTAGCGGGGGTTCCAGTTCCTACGAGCAGTACTTC.

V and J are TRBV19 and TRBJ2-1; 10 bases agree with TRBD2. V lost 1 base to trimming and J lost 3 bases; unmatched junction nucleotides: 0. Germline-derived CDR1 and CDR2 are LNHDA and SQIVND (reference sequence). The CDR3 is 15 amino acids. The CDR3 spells CASSIGTSGYNEQFF. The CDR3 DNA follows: TGTGCCAGTAGTATAGGGACTAGCGGCTACAATGAGCAGTTCTTC.

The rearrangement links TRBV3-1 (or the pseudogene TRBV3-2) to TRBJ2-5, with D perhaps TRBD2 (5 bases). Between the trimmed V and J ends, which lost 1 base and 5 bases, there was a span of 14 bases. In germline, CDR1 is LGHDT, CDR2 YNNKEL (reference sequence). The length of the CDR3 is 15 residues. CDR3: CASSQGGWERETQYF. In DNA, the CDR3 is TGTGCCAGCAGCCAAGGAGGGTGGGAGAGGGAGACCCAGTACTTC.

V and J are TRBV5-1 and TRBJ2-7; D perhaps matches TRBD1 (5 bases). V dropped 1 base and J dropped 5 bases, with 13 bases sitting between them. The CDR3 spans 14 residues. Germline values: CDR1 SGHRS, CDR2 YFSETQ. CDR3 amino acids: CASSLSQARDEQYF. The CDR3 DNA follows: TGCGCCAGCAGCTTGTCACAGGCGCGAGACGAGCAGTACTTC.

In DNA form, the CDR3 reads TGTGCCAGTAGTCTAGGACGGCGGAGTGTCGCGGAGCAGTTCTTC. It yields the protein CASSLGRRSVAEQFF. The chain carries TRBV19 and TRBJ2-1; D is unresolved. Looked up from germline, CDR1 is LNHDA and CDR2 is SQIVND (reference sequence). With 5 bases removed from V and 10 bases from J, the gap between germline ends came to 21 bases. The CDR3 is 15 amino acids.

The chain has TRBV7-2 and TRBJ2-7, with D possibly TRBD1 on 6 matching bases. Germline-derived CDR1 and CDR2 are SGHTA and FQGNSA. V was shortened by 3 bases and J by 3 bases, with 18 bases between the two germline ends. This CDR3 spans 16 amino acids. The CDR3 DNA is TGTGCCAGCAGCTTGAGACAGGACGAGGGCGGCTACGAGCAGTACTTC. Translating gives CASSLRQDEGGYEQYF.

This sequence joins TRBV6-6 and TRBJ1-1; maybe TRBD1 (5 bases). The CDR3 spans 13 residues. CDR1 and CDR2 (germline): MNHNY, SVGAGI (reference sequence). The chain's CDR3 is CGSGGGLNTEAFF. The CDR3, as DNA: TGTGGAAGCGGGGGGGGGTTGAACACTGAAGCTTTCTTT.

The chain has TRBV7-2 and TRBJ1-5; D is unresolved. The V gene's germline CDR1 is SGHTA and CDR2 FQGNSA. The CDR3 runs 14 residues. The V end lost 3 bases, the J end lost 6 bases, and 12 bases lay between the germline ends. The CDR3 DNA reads TGTGCCAGCAGCTTCGGGGAAGGAGGTCAGCCCCAGCATTTT. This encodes CASSFGEGGQPQHF.

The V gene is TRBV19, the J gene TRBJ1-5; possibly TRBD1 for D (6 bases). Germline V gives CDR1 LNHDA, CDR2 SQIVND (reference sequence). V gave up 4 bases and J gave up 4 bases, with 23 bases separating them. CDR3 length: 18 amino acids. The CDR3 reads CASSTTGKVPSGNQPQHF. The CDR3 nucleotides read TGTGCCAGTAGTACAACAGGGAAGGTTCCTTCTGGAAATCAGCCCCAGCATTTT.

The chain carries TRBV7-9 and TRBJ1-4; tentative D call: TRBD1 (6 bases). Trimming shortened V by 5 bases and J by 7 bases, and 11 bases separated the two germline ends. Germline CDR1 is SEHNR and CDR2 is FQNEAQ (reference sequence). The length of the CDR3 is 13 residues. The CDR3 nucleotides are TGTGCCAGCAGCCTCTCACAGGGTGAAAAACTGTTTTTT. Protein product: CASSLSQGEKLFF. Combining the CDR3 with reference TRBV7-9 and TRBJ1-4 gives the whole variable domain DTGVSQNPRHKITKRGQNVTFRCDPISEHNRLYWYRQTLGQGPEFLTYFQNEAQLEKSRLLSDRFSAERPKGSFSTLEIQRTEQGDSAMYLCASSLSQGEKLFFGSGTQLSVL.

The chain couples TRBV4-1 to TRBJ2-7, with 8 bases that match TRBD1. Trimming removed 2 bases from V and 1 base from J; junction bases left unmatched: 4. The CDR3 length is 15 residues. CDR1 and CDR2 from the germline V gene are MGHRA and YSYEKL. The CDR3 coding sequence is TGCGCCAGCAGCCAACCCGGGACAGGATCCTACGAGCAGTACTTC. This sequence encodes CASSQPGTGSYEQYF.

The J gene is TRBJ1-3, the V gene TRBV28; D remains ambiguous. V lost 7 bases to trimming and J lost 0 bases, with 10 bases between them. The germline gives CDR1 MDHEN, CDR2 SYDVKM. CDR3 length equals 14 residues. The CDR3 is CASTHSSSGNTIYF. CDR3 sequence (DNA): TGTGCCAGCACCCATAGCAGCTCTGGAAACACCATATATTTT.

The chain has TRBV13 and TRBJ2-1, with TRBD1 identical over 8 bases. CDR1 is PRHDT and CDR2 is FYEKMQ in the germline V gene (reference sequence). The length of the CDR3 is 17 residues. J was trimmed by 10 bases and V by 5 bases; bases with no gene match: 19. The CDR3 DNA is TGTGCCAGCAGCCCGACGCCGAGGACAGGGTATACCTTAGAGCAGTTCTTC. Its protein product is CASSPTPRTGYTLEQFF.

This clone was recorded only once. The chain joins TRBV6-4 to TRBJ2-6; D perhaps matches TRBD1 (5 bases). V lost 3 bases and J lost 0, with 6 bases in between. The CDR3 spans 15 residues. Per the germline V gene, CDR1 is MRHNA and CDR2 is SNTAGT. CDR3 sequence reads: CASSEDNSGANVLTF. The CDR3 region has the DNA TGTGCCAGCAGTGAGGACAACTCTGGGGCCAACGTCCTGACTTTC.

In DNA, the CDR3 is TGCAGCGTTGTTAGTCAGGGGGCTGGCAATCAGCCCCAGCATTTT. It codes for CSVVSQGAGNQPQHF. The chain links TRBV29-1 to TRBJ1-5; TRBD1 matches 8 bases. This CDR3 is 15 amino acids long. Germline trimming cut 4 bases from V and 2 bases from J; bases unmatched to any gene: 7. Per germline, CDR1 SQVTM and CDR2 ANQGSEA. The complete variable domain, with remaining parts taken from reference TRBV29-1 and TRBJ1-5, reads SAVISQKPSRDICQRGTSLTIQCQVDSQVTMMFWYRQQPGQSLTLIATANQGSEATYESGFVIDKFPISRPNLTFSTLTVSNMSPEDSSIYLCSVVSQGAGNQPQHFGDGTRLSIL.

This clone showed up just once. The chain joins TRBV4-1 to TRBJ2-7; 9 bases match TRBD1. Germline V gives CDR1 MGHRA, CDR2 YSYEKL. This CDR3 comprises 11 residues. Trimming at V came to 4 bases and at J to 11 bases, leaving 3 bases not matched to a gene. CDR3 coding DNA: TGCGCCAGCAGCCGGGACAGGGTTAAGTACTTC. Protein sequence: CASSRDRVKYF.

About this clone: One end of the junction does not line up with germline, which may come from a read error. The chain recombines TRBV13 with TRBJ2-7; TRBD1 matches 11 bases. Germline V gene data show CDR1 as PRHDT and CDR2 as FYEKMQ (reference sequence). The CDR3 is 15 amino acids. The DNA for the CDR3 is TGTGCCAGCAGCCTAGGACAGGGGGCGCGATACGAGCAGTACTTC. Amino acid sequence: CASSLGQGARYEQYF.

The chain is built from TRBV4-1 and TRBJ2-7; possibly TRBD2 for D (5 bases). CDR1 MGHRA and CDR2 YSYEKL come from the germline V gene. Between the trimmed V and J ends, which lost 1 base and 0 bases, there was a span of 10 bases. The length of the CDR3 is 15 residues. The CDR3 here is CASSQVSSGSYEQYF. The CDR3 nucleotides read TGCGCCAGCAGCCAAGTGTCCAGCGGCTCCTACGAGCAGTACTTC.

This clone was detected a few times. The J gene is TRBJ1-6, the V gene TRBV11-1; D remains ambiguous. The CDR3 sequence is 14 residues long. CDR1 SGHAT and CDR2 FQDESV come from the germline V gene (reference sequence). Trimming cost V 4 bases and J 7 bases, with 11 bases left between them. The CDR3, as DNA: TGTGCCAGCAGCTCCCTGGGAGCAAATTCACCCCTCCACTTT. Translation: CASSSLGANSPLHF.

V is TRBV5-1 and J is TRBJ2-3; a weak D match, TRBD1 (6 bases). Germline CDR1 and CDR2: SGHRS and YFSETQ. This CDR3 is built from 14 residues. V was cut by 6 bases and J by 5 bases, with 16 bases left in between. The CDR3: CASTPRDTRDTQYF. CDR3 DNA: TGCGCCAGCACCCCCCGGGACACCCGAGATACGCAGTATTTT. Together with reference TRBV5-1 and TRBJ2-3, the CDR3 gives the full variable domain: KAGVTQTPRYLIKTRGQQVTLSCSPISGHRSVSWYQQTPGQGLQFLFEYFSETQRNKGNFPGRFSGRQFSNSRSEMNVSTLELGDSALYLCASTPRDTRDTQYFGPGTRLTVL.

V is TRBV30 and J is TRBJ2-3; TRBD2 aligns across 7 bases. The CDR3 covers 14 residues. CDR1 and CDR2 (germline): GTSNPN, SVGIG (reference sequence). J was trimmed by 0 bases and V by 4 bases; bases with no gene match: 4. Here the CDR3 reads CAWTRAGSTDTQYF. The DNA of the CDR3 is TGTGCCTGGACACGAGCGGGGAGCACAGATACGCAGTATTTT.

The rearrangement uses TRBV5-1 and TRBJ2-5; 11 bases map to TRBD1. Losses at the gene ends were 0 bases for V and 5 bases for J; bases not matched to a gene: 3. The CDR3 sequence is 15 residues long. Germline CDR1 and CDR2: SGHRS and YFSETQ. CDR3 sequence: CASSLGTGGQETQYF. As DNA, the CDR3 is TGCGCCAGCAGCTTGGGGACAGGGGGCCAGGAGACCCAGTACTTC.

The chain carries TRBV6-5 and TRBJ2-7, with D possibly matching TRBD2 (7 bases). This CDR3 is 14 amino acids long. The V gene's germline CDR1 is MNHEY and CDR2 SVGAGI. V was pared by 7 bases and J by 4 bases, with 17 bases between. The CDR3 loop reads CASTEGGLEYEQYF. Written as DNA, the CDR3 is TGTGCCAGCACCGAGGGGGGGTTGGAGTACGAGCAGTACTTC.

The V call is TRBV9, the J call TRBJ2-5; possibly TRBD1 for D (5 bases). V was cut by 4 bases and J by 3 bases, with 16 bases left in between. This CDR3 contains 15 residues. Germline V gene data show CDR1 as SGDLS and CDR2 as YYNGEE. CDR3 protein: CASSPDRLIKETQYF. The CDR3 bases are TGTGCCAGCAGCCCAGACAGATTGATTAAAGAGACCCAGTACTTC.

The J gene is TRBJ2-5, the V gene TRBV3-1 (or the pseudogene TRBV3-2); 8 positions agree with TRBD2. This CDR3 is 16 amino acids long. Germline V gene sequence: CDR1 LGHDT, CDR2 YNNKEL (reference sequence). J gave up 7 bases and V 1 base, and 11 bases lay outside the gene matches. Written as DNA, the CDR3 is TGTGCCAGCAGCCAAGGGCCCCCCGGGACTAGGGGGACCCAGTACTTC. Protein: CASSQGPPGTRGTQYF.

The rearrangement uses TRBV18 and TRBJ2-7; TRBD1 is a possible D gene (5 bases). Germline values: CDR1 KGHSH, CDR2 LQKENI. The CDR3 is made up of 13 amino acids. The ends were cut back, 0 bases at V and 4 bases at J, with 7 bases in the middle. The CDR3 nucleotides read TGTGCCAGCTCACCACCCGACAGTTACGAGCAGTACTTC. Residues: CASSPPDSYEQYF.

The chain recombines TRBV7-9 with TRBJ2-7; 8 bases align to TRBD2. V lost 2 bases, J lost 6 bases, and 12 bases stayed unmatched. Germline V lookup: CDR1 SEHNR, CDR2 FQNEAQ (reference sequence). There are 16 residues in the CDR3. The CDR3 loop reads CASSLNPGGGSPEQYF. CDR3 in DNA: TGTGCCAGCAGCTTAAACCCCGGGGGGGGGAGCCCCGAGCAGTACTTC. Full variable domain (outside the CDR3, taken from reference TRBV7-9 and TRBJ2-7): DTGVSQNPRHKITKRGQNVTFRCDPISEHNRLYWYRQTLGQGPEFLTYFQNEAQLEKSRLLSDRFSAERPKGSFSTLEIQRTEQGDSAMYLCASSLNPGGGSPEQYFGPGTRLTVT.